This entry lists 17 T cell receptor beta chains sequenced from one sample in a study of Ad26.COV2.S vaccination and SARS-CoV-2 variants. Libraries were prepared by immunoSEQ multiplex PCR; TCRdb keeps only in-frame clonotypes and omits some of them. This table holds 350,000 to 450,000 clones, roughly nine tenths found once. Sequencing used peripheral blood, obtained after recovery from COVID-19. Every receptor here comes from a human donor who had recovered from COVID-19.

This chain joins TRBV5-5 and TRBJ2-7, with unresolved D. V was trimmed by 0 bases and J by 2 bases, leaving 6 bases between them. The germline CDR1 and CDR2 sequences are SGHKS and YYEKEE (reference sequence). The CDR3 is 13 amino acids. CDR3 sequence reads: CASSLVPPYEQYF. The CDR3 DNA reads as TGTGCCAGCAGCTTGGTACCCCCCTACGAGCAGTACTTC.

The chain links TRBV5-1 to TRBJ1-1, with 7 positions matching TRBD1. Germline assignment: CDR1 SGHRS and CDR2 YFSETQ. There are 15 residues in the CDR3. Germline trimming cut 4 bases from V and 1 base from J; bases unmatched to any gene: 7. The CDR3 is CASSPRQGQNTEAFF. CDR3 DNA sequence: TGCGCCAGCAGCCCCCGACAGGGACAGAACACTGAAGCTTTCTTT.

This chain uses TRBV7-6 with TRBJ2-7, with D tentatively TRBD1 or TRBD2 (6 bases each). Germline CDR1 and CDR2: SGHVS and FNYEAQ. This CDR3 region has 16 residues. The V end lost 5 bases, the J end lost 0 bases, and 17 bases lay between the germline ends. CDR3 bases: TGTGCCAGCAGCACTGGGGGGCGCCTCAGCTCCTACGAGCAGTACTTC. Amino acid sequence: CASSTGGRLSSYEQYF.

This clone was detected once. V usage is TRBV7-9 and J usage is TRBJ1-5, with 9 bases matching TRBD1. With 5 bases clipped from V and 11 bases from J, the junction kept 10 bases outside the gene matches. Germline V CDR1 and CDR2: SEHNR, FQNEAQ (reference sequence). There are 14 residues in the CDR3. CDR3 sequence (DNA): TGTGCCAGCAGCCGAGACAGGGGGAACTGGACCCAGCATTTT. Translation: CASSRDRGNWTQHF.

The V gene is TRBV7-9, the J gene TRBJ2-7, with 7 bases matching TRBD1. The CDR3 loop spans 14 amino acids. V shed 4 bases and J 3 bases; nucleotides not matched to a gene: 6. Germline V lookup: CDR1 SEHNR, CDR2 FQNEAQ (reference sequence). As DNA, the CDR3 is TGTGCCAGCAGCTGGAACCGGGACAGCTACGAGCAGTACTTC. Residues: CASSWNRDSYEQYF.

This clone has just one count. V usage is TRBV12-5 and J usage is TRBJ2-5; weak D call: TRBD1 (5 bases). The CDR3 runs 13 residues. The germline CDR1 and CDR2 sequences are LGHNT and FRNRAP. The ends were cut back, 6 bases at V and 2 bases at J, with 10 bases in the middle. CDR3 sequence reads: CASGGHTQETQYF. CDR3 in DNA: TGTGCTAGTGGGGGGCATACTCAAGAGACCCAGTACTTC.

This clone was seen a single time. The chain couples TRBV9 to TRBJ2-3, with D perhaps given as TRBD1 or TRBD2 (5 bases each). Germline CDR1 reads SGDLS; CDR2 reads YYNGEE. V was trimmed by 0 bases and J by 4 bases, leaving 9 bases between them. The CDR3 is 14 amino acids. CDR3 in DNA: TGTGCCAGCAGCGTAGCCCAGGGAGCAGATACGCAGTATTTT. Translated: CASSVAQGADTQYF.

This chain links TRBV2 with TRBJ2-5; 7 bases fit TRBD1. Per germline, CDR1 SNHLY and CDR2 FYNNEI. With V trimmed by 5 bases and J by 2 bases, 2 bases remained unmatched. The CDR3 sequence is 13 residues long. CDR3 coding DNA: TGTGCCAGCAGTCAGGGGGAGCAAGAGACCCAGTACTTC. It yields the protein CASSQGEQETQYF.

This rearrangement joins TRBV5-1 to TRBJ2-1, with D unresolved. Germline loops: CDR1 SGHRS, CDR2 YFSETQ. This CDR3 has 16 residues. Trimming removed 0 bases at V and 0 bases at J, with 10 bases between. The CDR3 nucleotides are TGCGCCAGCAGCTTGGCCGCCTCCCCCTCCTACAATGAGCAGTTCTTC. Its protein product is CASSLAASPSYNEQFF. Full variable domain (outside the CDR3, taken from reference TRBV5-1 and TRBJ2-1): KAGVTQTPRYLIKTRGQQVTLSCSPISGHRSVSWYQQTPGQGLQFLFEYFSETQRNKGNFPGRFSGRQFSNSRSEMNVSTLELGDSALYLCASSLAASPSYNEQFFGPGTRLTVL.

V and J are TRBV6-5 and TRBJ1-3; D not certain. Trimming pared 6 bases from V and 4 bases from J, leaving 13 bases between. The CDR3 covers 14 residues. Germline CDR1 and CDR2: MNHEY and SVGAGI. Here the CDR3 DNA reads TGTGCCAGCAGCGACGGTATACAAGGAAACACCATATATTTT. It yields the protein CASSDGIQGNTIYF.

This chain connects TRBV2 to TRBJ1-4; 7 nucleotides match TRBD1. CDR1 and CDR2 (germline): SNHLY, FYNNEI. After removal of 8 bases from V and 4 bases from J, the junction contained 7 bases not matched to a gene. This CDR3 comprises 14 residues. CDR3 coding DNA: TGTGCCAGCTTTCGGGACAGCTATAATGAAAAACTGTTTTTT. It encodes CASFRDSYNEKLFF. The variable domain in full, completed from reference TRBV2 and TRBJ1-4, reads EPEVTQTPSHQVTQMGQEVILRCVPISNHLYFYWYRQILGQKVEFLVSFYNNEISEKSEIFDDQFSVERPDGSNFTLKIRSTKLEDSAMYFCASFRDSYNEKLFFGSGTQLSVL.

The V gene is TRBV25-1, the J gene TRBJ1-4, with a possible D match to TRBD1 (6 bases). The germline gives CDR1 MGHDK, CDR2 SYGVNS. The CDR3 loop spans 14 amino acids. Trimming stripped 6 bases from V and 7 bases from J, with 15 bases between. The CDR3 reads CASSPQGSTEKLFF. The DNA of the CDR3 is TGTGCCAGCAGCCCACAGGGATCGACTGAAAAACTGTTTTTT.

The chain carries TRBV11-2 and TRBJ1-2; a weak D match, TRBD1 (6 bases). The CDR3 extends over 11 amino acids. CDR1 SGHAT and CDR2 FQNNGV come from the germline V gene. With 3 bases removed from V and 8 bases from J, the gap between germline ends came to 7 bases. CDR3 amino acids: CASSLRGGYTF. The CDR3 DNA is TGTGCCAGCAGCTTGAGGGGGGGCTACACCTTC.

The rearrangement joins TRBV5-1 to TRBJ1-2; 9 bases line up with TRBD1. The CDR3 runs 14 residues. V was clipped by 0 bases and J by 8 bases; unmatched bases: 5. The germline V gene has CDR1 SGHRS and CDR2 YFSETQ. The chain's CDR3 is CASSLDRGLGGYTF. The CDR3, as DNA: TGCGCCAGCAGCTTGGACAGGGGGCTGGGAGGCTACACCTTC.

This chain joins TRBV7-2 and TRBJ2-2; tentatively, D is TRBD1 or TRBD2 (5 bases each). Germline CDR1 SGHTA, CDR2 FQGNSA. The CDR3 is 16 residues long. V lost 5 bases and J 1 base, leaving 14 bases between the germline ends. The CDR3, as DNA: TGTGCCAGCAGCCCCGCCGGGGCAGAGAACACCGGGGAGCTGTTTTTT. It yields the protein CASSPAGAENTGELFF.

The chain couples TRBV18 to TRBJ1-6; a possible D gene is TRBD1 (6 bases). V lost 4 bases and J 5 bases, leaving 12 bases between the germline ends. The CDR3 has 15 amino acids. The germline CDR1 and CDR2 sequences are KGHSH and LQKENI. As DNA, the CDR3 is TGTGCCAGCTCACAGCGGACAGACGATAATTCACCCCTCCACTTT. It encodes CASSQRTDDNSPLHF.

V usage is TRBV5-1 and J usage is TRBJ1-1; the D is unclear. V shed 0 bases and J shed 5 bases, with 17 bases lying between them. Germline CDR1 is SGHRS and CDR2 is YFSETQ. The CDR3 is 16 amino acids. This CDR3 is CASSLEMRPLGTEAFF. For the CDR3, the DNA is TGCGCCAGCAGCTTGGAGATGAGACCCTTAGGGACTGAAGCTTTCTTT.